This TCR beta chain was observed in a study of blood T cell repertoires in COVID-19 (dated by TCRdb to the early 2020s). About the investigation overall: The collaborator samples originated in the United States, Italy and Spain and spanned the acute and convalescent phases of COVID-19. HLA class I and class II types, where available, came from metadata supplied by the sample provider rather than from assay-based typing. Samples came from the ongoing ImmuneRACE study (first 160 participants) plus 1,254 subjects from 6 global collaborators. The dataset comprised deeply sampled blood TCRbeta repertoires from subjects exposed to, actively infected with, or recovered from COVID-19. Sample metadata almost always included a de-identified subject ID, COVID-19 status, age in years and sex. The prospective study material was composed of cDNA or gDNA derived from T cells, B-cell-depleted T cells, or PBMCs. The repertoires were released in a freely available public database meant as a resource for research on the immune response to SARS-CoV-2.

Beyond this particular receptor, the publication reports: The amount of clinical and demographic metadata varied by source and participant and was provided uncurated.

A distance of 12 bases separates the germline ends of V and J, which lose 7 bases and 3 bases respectively. Reading from cysteine to phenylalanine, the CDR3 counts 13 amino acids. Only CDR3 DNA remains: 39 bases, in frame from the first base. One collaborating source in Seattle enrolled patients while the patients were actively infected and followed the patients over time throughout the course of disease. Each collaborating institution followed its own protocols to collect whole blood in K2EDTA tubes. For TCRbeta analysis, collaborator samples were shipped as frozen whole blood, as isolated PBMCs, or as DNA extracted from either sample type. For this clone: What antigen it recognizes has not been identified. Per-base qualities were not stored, and no clone one base away is much larger.

TCRbeta CDR3 regions were amplified from genomic DNA by means of the immunoSEQ Assay, a bias-controlled multiplex PCR. On the study's bioinformatics: Nucleated cell counts per sample were estimated from amplification of reference gene primers within the assay. To quantify the absolute abundance of each unique TCRbeta CDR3 rearrangement, sequence reads were collapsed and filtered. For each sample, productive Simpson clonality was calculated by taking the square root of Simpson's diversity index across productive rearrangements. TCRdb took this table from immuneACCESS and kept in-frame rearrangements with V and J called. Such tables lack part of the clones; where checked against another copy, unresolved V genes explain under half of the gap, and the rest is unexplained. V, J and clone size derive from that table, while D and trimming were established from the DNA sequence. The sample records about 160,000 clones, around 93% of which are singletons. The ten biggest clones cover 4.5% to 5% of the sample.

Source material: peripheral blood. Rearrangement joined TRBV12-3 or TRBV12-4 to TRBJ1-1, with a tentative D gene TRBD1 over 5 matching bases. The source is a man aged 25-45 years with COVID-19, enrolled during active disease. The CDR3 reads CASTLSGYTEAFF. The sequenced DNA: TGTGCCAGCACCCTCTCAGGGTACACTGAAGCTTTCTTT.